A selection of T cell receptor beta chains follows, all from one sample in a study of cytomegalovirus exposure and HLA in healthy donors. The protocol was immunoSEQ multiplex PCR, while the TCRdb copy is restricted to in-frame clones and leaves out a portion. The sample shows around 200,000 clones, approximately 80% of them seen only once. What was sequenced was PBMCs. Receptors originate from a girl aged 2 to 10 in good health and CMV-seronegative. The CDR3 runs from the conserved cysteine through the conserved F or W. Each record gives: D gene, V gene, clone size, J gene, CDR3 protein, CDR3 DNA. The D gene is left open where the match is weak. Rows give clone size only sometimes, using once, few, many, or a class for an expanded clone.

>.|TRBV25-1|.|TRBJ1-1
CASRPRGSGAEAFF
TGTGCCAGCAGGCCCCGGGGGAGTGGCGCTGAAGCTTTCTTT
>TRBD2|TRBV2|.|TRBJ2-1
CASKGASGSNEQFF
TGTGCCAGCAAGGGGGCTAGCGGGAGTAATGAGCAGTTCTTC
>TRBD1|TRBV18|.|TRBJ1-1
CASSPRLRIWTGEENTEAFF
TGTGCCAGCTCACCAAGGCTTAGGATTTGGACAGGGGAAGAGAACACTGAAGCTTTCTTT
>TRBD2|TRBV11-2|.|TRBJ2-1
CASSRGLAGAQQFF
TGTGCCAGCAGCCGGGGACTAGCGGGGGCCCAGCAGTTCTTC
>TRBD1|TRBV5-1|.|TRBJ2-7
CASSLGGQGYEQYF
TGCGCCAGCAGCTTGGGGGGACAGGGGTACGAGCAGTACTTC
>.|TRBV5-6|few|TRBJ2-5
CASSMGAVHETQYF
TGTGCCAGCAGTATGGGGGCCGTTCACGAGACCCAGTACTTC
>TRBD1|TRBV10-3|.|TRBJ1-1
CAISEPGGSNTEAFF
TGTGCCATCAGTGAGCCAGGGGGCAGCAACACTGAAGCTTTCTTT
>.|TRBV5-1|.|TRBJ1-3
CASSPAGIAGNTIYF
TGCGCCAGCAGCCCCGCAGGGATTGCTGGAAACACCATATATTTT
>.|TRBV25-1|.|TRBJ2-1
CASLRRVWYNEQFF
TGTGCCAGCCTAAGAAGAGTTTGGTACAATGAGCAGTTCTTC
>.|TRBV6-1|.|TRBJ1-2
CASSEVEAGGGYTF
TGTGCCAGCAGTGAAGTGGAGGCCGGCGGCGGCTACACCTTC
>TRBD1|TRBV6-1|.|TRBJ1-2
CASSGQGYGYTF
TGTGCCAGCAGTGGACAGGGCTATGGCTACACCTTC
>TRBD2|TRBV5-1|.|TRBJ2-1
CASSYTSGPNNEQFF
TGCGCCAGCAGCTACACTAGCGGGCCTAACAATGAGCAGTTCTTC
>TRBD1|TRBV7-9|.|TRBJ2-5
CASSFGTDFRETQYF
TGTGCCAGCAGCTTCGGGACAGATTTTCGCGAGACCCAGTACTTC
>.|TRBV5-6|.|TRBJ2-7
CASSKYTRGYEQYF
TGTGCCAGCAGCAAATATACGAGAGGCTACGAGCAGTACTTC
>.|TRBV6-1|.|TRBJ1-3
CASKEGGGNTIYF
TGTGCCAGCAAGGAGGGCGGTGGAAACACCATATATTTT
>TRBD2|TRBV7-8|.|TRBJ2-3
CASSPRVAGGTDTQYF
TGTGCCAGCAGCCCCCGGGTTGCGGGAGGTACAGATACGCAGTATTTT
>.|TRBV4-1|.|TRBJ1-5
CASSHQTPSGSNQPQHF
TGCGCCAGCAGCCACCAGACTCCTTCAGGGAGCAATCAGCCCCAGCATTTT
>.|TRBV9|.|TRBJ1-2
CASSSDINGYTF
TGTGCCAGCAGCTCGGACATCAATGGCTACACCTTC
>.|TRBV7-9|.|TRBJ2-7
CASSPPPGLSYEQYF
TGTGCCAGCAGCCCCCCACCGGGTTTGTCCTACGAGCAGTACTTC
>TRBD1|TRBV19|.|TRBJ1-2
CASSTNRGLDGYTF
TGTGCCAGTAGTACGAACAGGGGGCTGGATGGCTACACCTTC
>.|TRBV2|.|TRBJ2-7
CASSVDRGYEQYF
TGTGCCAGCAGTGTTGATAGGGGCTACGAGCAGTACTTC
>.|TRBV10-1|.|TRBJ2-1
CASSEGLASYNEQFF
TGCGCCAGCAGTGAGGGGCTAGCCTCCTACAATGAGCAGTTCTTC
>TRBD1|TRBV5-6|once|TRBJ1-6
CASGQTGRSSPLHF
TGTGCCAGCGGACAGACAGGGCGGAGTTCACCCCTCCACTTT
>TRBD2|TRBV19|.|TRBJ2-2
CASSIAGGNTGELFF
TGTGCCAGTAGTATAGCGGGGGGGAACACCGGGGAGCTGTTTTTT
>.|TRBV28|.|TRBJ1-2
CASSLRVPRDGYTF
TGTGCCAGCAGTCTCAGGGTTCCCCGGGATGGCTACACCTTC
>TRBD1|TRBV5-4|.|TRBJ2-1
CASSFRRRGINEQFF
TGTGCCAGCAGCTTTCGTCGCAGGGGGATCAATGAGCAGTTCTTC
>TRBD2|TRBV4-2|once|TRBJ2-1
CASSQTSGGANEQFF
TGTGCCAGCAGCCAAACTAGCGGGGGGGCTAATGAGCAGTTCTTC
>TRBD1|TRBV25-1|.|TRBJ1-2
CASRDRVPLNYGYTF
TGTGCCAGCCGGGACAGGGTACCGTTGAACTATGGCTACACCTTC
>.|TRBV7-9|.|TRBJ1-5
CASSLSFGQGVVTNQPQHF
TGTGCCAGCAGCTTATCGTTCGGACAAGGTGTGGTTACGAATCAGCCCCAGCATTTT
>.|TRBV7-9|.|TRBJ2-7
CSSSLMGAEQYF
TGTTCCAGCAGCTTAATGGGGGCCGAGCAGTACTTC
>.|TRBV4-2|.|TRBJ2-7
CARKTGNEQYF
TGTGCCAGGAAAACAGGGAACGAGCAGTACTTC
>TRBD2|TRBV6-1|.|TRBJ2-5
CASTDGLGNLETQYF
TGTGCCAGCACAGACGGACTAGGTAACTTAGAGACCCAGTACTTC
>.|TRBV7-2|.|TRBJ2-1
CASSLGRVTGYNEQFF
TGTGCCAGCAGCTTAGGCAGGGTAACAGGCTACAATGAGCAGTTCTTC
>.|TRBV7-9|.|TRBJ2-7
CASSPGIYEQYF
TGTGCCAGCAGCCCGGGGATATACGAGCAGTACTTC
>.|TRBV5-6|.|TRBJ2-5
CASSLLETQYF
TGTGCTAGCAGCCTACTGGAGACCCAGTACTTC
>.|TRBV6-5|.|TRBJ2-7
CASSQRQNYEQYF
TGTGCCAGCAGCCAGCGACAGAACTACGAGCAGTACTTC
>TRBD1|TRBV2|once|TRBJ2-7
CAKSQTGAPHEQYF
TGTGCCAAGAGCCAGACAGGGGCTCCCCACGAGCAGTACTTC
>.|TRBV6-5|few|TRBJ1-4
CASSYYAGIEKLFF
TGTGCCAGCAGTTACTACGCGGGGATCGAAAAACTGTTTTTT
>.|TRBV10-3|.|TRBJ1-1
CAISQRVFTEAFF
TGTGCCATCAGCCAGCGGGTCTTCACTGAAGCTTTCTTT
>.|TRBV7-9|few|TRBJ2-3
CASRPEVRQQYF
TGTGCCAGCAGACCGGAGGTACGGCAGCAGTATTTT
>TRBD1|TRBV19|.|TRBJ1-5
CASSTPDRGHQPQHF
TGTGCCAGTAGTACTCCAGACAGGGGGCATCAGCCCCAGCATTTT
>.|TRBV19|.|TRBJ1-1
CASNEGMNTEAFF
TGTGCCAGTAATGAGGGAATGAACACTGAAGCTTTCTTT
>TRBD1|TRBV29-1|.|TRBJ1-2
CSVYDRGNYGYTF
TGCAGCGTCTACGACAGGGGTAACTATGGCTACACCTTC
>.|TRBV6-5|.|TRBJ2-2
CASSYPGDTGELFF
TGTGCCAGCAGTTATCCCGGTGATACCGGGGAGCTGTTTTTT
>TRBD1|TRBV7-9|once|TRBJ1-2
CASSSRTGGRNYGYTF
TGTGCCAGCAGCTCTAGGACAGGGGGAAGGAACTATGGCTACACCTTC
>TRBD1|TRBV19|.|TRBJ1-1
CASREPTGANTEAFF
TGTGCCAGTAGGGAACCAACAGGGGCGAACACTGAAGCTTTCTTT
>TRBD1|TRBV9|.|TRBJ1-2
CASSDRPGQGGGYTF
TGTGCCAGCAGCGACCGACCGGGACAGGGTGGTGGCTACACCTTC
>.|TRBV4-1|.|TRBJ2-6
CASSQERYSGANVLTF
TGCGCCAGCAGCCAAGAACGGTACTCTGGGGCCAACGTCCTGACTTTC
>.|TRBV6-1|few|TRBJ1-4
CASRGEGGEKLFF
TGTGCCAGCAGAGGGGAAGGGGGTGAAAAACTGTTTTTT
>TRBD2|TRBV27|.|TRBJ2-7
CASSSLLAYEQYF
TGTGCCAGCAGTTCCCTACTAGCGTACGAGCAGTACTTC
>.|TRBV7-9|.|TRBJ2-2
CASRVGELTGELFF
TGTGCCAGCAGAGTAGGAGAACTCACCGGGGAGCTGTTTTTT
>.|TRBV7-9|.|TRBJ1-3
CASSLSYSGNTIYF
TGTGCCAGCAGCTTATCCTACTCTGGAAACACCATATATTTT
>.|TRBV7-9|.|TRBJ1-6
CASSPVRQSYSPLHF
TGTGCCAGCAGCCCCGTACGACAGAGTTATTCACCCCTCCACTTT
>TRBD1|TRBV5-1|.|TRBJ2-7
CASTLSGQGLNEQYF
TGCGCCAGCACCCTGTCGGGACAGGGGCTCAACGAGCAGTACTTC
>.|TRBV13|.|TRBJ1-6
CASSLRPNNSPLHF
TGTGCCAGCAGCTTGCGGCCTAATAATTCACCCCTCCACTTT
>.|TRBV6-5|.|TRBJ2-5
CATNNRGIGSETQYF
TGTGCCACCAACAATAGGGGTATCGGGTCAGAGACCCAGTACTTC
>.|TRBV4-1|few|TRBJ2-1
CASSLRVDRVNEQFF
TGCGCCAGCAGCCTACGTGTGGACAGAGTCAATGAGCAGTTCTTC
>.|TRBV5-6|few|TRBJ1-1
CASSLSTGSAFF
TGTGCCAGCAGCTTGAGTACGGGGAGCGCTTTCTTT
>TRBD1|TRBV2|.|TRBJ2-5
CASSEVLRGPLVETQYF
TGTGCCAGCAGTGAAGTTCTTAGGGGGCCTCTGGTAGAGACCCAGTACTTC